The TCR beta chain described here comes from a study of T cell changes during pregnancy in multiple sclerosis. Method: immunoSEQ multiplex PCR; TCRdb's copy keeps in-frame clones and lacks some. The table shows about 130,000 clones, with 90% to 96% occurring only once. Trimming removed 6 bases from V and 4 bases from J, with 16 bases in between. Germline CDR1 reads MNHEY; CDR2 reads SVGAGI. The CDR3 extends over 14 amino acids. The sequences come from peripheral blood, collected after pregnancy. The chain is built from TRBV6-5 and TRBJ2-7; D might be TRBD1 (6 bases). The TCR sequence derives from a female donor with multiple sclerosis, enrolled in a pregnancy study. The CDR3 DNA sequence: TGTGCCAGCAGATCCGACAGGCCCGGGTACGAGCAGTACTTC. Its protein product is CASRSDRPGYEQYF.